Below, 13 T cell receptor beta chains from the same sample are listed, as sequenced in a study of blood T cell repertoires in COVID-19. Sequenced by immunoSEQ multiplex PCR; TCRdb stores in-frame clones only, minus some. The sample contains around 56,000 clones, approximately 81% of which appear only once. Sample: peripheral blood. The receptors here all came from a woman aged 80 or over with active or convalescent COVID-19.

The chain combines TRBV13 with TRBJ1-2; possible D gene TRBD1, 6 bases. This CDR3 region has 14 residues. The V gene lost 0 bases and the J gene lost 8 bases, with 13 bases spanning the gap. In germline, CDR1 is PRHDT, CDR2 FYEKMQ (reference sequence). CDR3 protein: CASSLGTGNRGYTF. The CDR3 DNA is TGTGCCAGCAGCTTAGGGACAGGCAATAGGGGCTACACCTTC. Drawing the rest from reference TRBV13 and TRBJ1-2, the complete variable domain is AAGVIQSPRHLIKEKRETATLKCYPIPRHDTVYWYQQGPGQDPQFLISFYEKMQSDKGSIPDRFSAQQFSDYHSELNMSSLELGDSALYFCASSLGTGNRGYTFGSGTRLTVV.

The chain is built from TRBV5-6 and TRBJ1-2; 7 bases agree with TRBD1. The J segment lost 4 bases and the V segment lost 3 bases, leaving 6 bases of the junction unmatched. The CDR3 loop spans 14 amino acids. In germline, CDR1 is SGHDT, CDR2 YYEEEE. CDR3 protein: CASSSGTALYGYTF. For the CDR3, the DNA is TGTGCCAGCAGCTCCGGGACAGCCCTCTATGGCTACACCTTC.

The chain recombines TRBV19 with TRBJ1-6, with 7 positions matching TRBD1. Germline lookup yields CDR1 LNHDA and CDR2 SQIVND (reference sequence). The CDR3 is 13 amino acids. V lost 4 bases, J lost 7 bases, and 1 base stayed unmatched. This CDR3 is CASSTDRNSPLHF. The CDR3, as DNA: TGTGCCAGTAGTACGGACAGGAATTCACCCCTCCACTTT. The full variable domain, in which reference TRBV19 and TRBJ1-6 provide the parts outside the CDR3, is DGGITQSPKYLFRKEGQNVTLSCEQNLNHDAMYWYRQDPGQGLRLIYYSQIVNDFQKGDIAEGYSVSREKKESFPLTVTSAQKNPTAFYLCASSTDRNSPLHFGNGTRLTVT.

V and J are TRBV5-6 and TRBJ1-5, with 8 bases aligning to TRBD1. CDR1 and CDR2 (germline): SGHDT, YYEEEE. V gave up 0 bases and J gave up 7 bases; unmatched junction bases: 6. The CDR3 runs to 15 residues. The CDR3 loop reads CASSLALGQGQPQHF. CDR3 in DNA: TGTGCCAGCAGCTTGGCCTTAGGACAGGGCCAGCCCCAGCATTTT.

This chain links TRBV6-2 or TRBV6-3 with TRBJ2-1; weak D call: TRBD2 (6 bases). In germline, CDR1 is MNHEY, CDR2 SVGEGT. This CDR3 contains 15 residues. Trimming took off 5 bases at V and 0 bases at J, with 11 bases between the two ends. CDR3 nucleotide sequence: TGTGCCAGCAGTGACGGACTAAGCTCCTACAATGAGCAGTTCTTC. This translates into CASSDGLSSYNEQFF.

The J gene is TRBJ2-1, the V gene TRBV6-6; D remains ambiguous. This CDR3 has 15 amino acids. The germline V gene has CDR1 MNHNY and CDR2 SVGAGI (reference sequence). The germline V and J ends were trimmed by 6 bases and 0 bases, with 12 bases remaining between them. The CDR3 DNA reads as TGTGCCAGCAGAACTGACATTACCTCCTACAATGAGCAGTTCTTC. This codes for CASRTDITSYNEQFF.

The chain couples TRBV7-9 to TRBJ2-3; 8 nucleotides match TRBD1. CDR1 and CDR2 (germline): SEHNR, FQNEAQ (reference sequence). The CDR3 runs to 16 residues. Unmatched junction bases numbered 13, after V lost 8 bases and J lost 3 bases. The CDR3 reads CASRPDRARRTDTQYF. The CDR3, as DNA: TGTGCCAGCCGTCCGGACAGGGCAAGGAGGACAGATACGCAGTATTTT.

V and J are TRBV10-3 and TRBJ2-5, with TRBD2 matching over 7 bases. CDR3 length equals 14 residues. Unmatched junction bases numbered 5, after V lost 2 bases and J lost 5 bases. CDR1 is ENHRY and CDR2 is SYGVKD in the germline V gene. Written as DNA, the CDR3 is TGTGCCATCAGTGAGGGACTAGTCGGGGAGACCCAGTACTTC. Protein product: CAISEGLVGETQYF.

This chain joins TRBV2 and TRBJ1-1; D not resolved. Looked up from germline, CDR1 is SNHLY and CDR2 is FYNNEI. Trimming took off 6 bases at V and 1 base at J, with 9 bases between the two ends. This CDR3 spans 13 amino acids. This CDR3 reads CASRLTGNTEAFF. CDR3 coding DNA: TGTGCCAGCAGGCTGACGGGGAACACTGAAGCTTTCTTT.

The chain carries TRBV29-1 and TRBJ2-2; D unresolved. V lost 4 bases, J lost 5 bases, and 5 bases lay in between. The CDR3 has 11 amino acids. Germline CDR1 and CDR2: SQVTM and ANQGSEA. The CDR3 DNA is TGCAGCGTTGGAGCGACCGGGGAGCTGTTTTTT. Its translation is CSVGATGELFF.

The J gene is TRBJ2-7, the V gene TRBV28, with 7 nucleotides matching TRBD1. Germline lookup yields CDR1 MDHEN and CDR2 SYDVKM. The CDR3 sequence is 14 residues long. The junction had 4 bases not matched to a gene; V was cut back by 3 bases and J by 2 bases. CDR3 region: CASSFSDRPYEQYF. As DNA, the CDR3 is TGTGCCAGCAGTTTCTCGGACAGGCCCTACGAGCAGTACTTC.

The chain uses TRBV27 and TRBJ2-1; the match to TRBD1 covers 7 bases. CDR1 MNHEY and CDR2 SMNVEV come from the germline V gene (reference sequence). The CDR3 loop spans 15 amino acids. With 7 bases clipped from V and 10 bases from J, the junction kept 16 bases outside the gene matches. The CDR3 DNA is TGTGCCAGCACCACTAGTCAGACAGGGTGGTACGAGCAGTTCTTC. Residues: CASTTSQTGWYEQFF.

V is TRBV19 and J is TRBJ1-1, with D hard to call. V lost 1 base, J lost 2 bases, and 8 bases lay in between. CDR1 is LNHDA and CDR2 is SQIVND in the germline V gene (reference sequence). The CDR3 sequence is 14 residues long. CDR3 protein: CASSIGQVNTEAFF. As DNA, the CDR3 is TGTGCCAGTAGTATAGGTCAGGTTAACACTGAAGCTTTCTTT. The complete variable domain, with remaining parts taken from reference TRBV19 and TRBJ1-1, reads DGGITQSPKYLFRKEGQNVTLSCEQNLNHDAMYWYRQDPGQGLRLIYYSQIVNDFQKGDIAEGYSVSREKKESFPLTVTSAQKNPTAFYLCASSIGQVNTEAFFGQGTRLTVV.